This T cell receptor beta chain comes out of a study of identical twins. Overall study results and limits: Instead of following the same donors, the conclusions were based on cross-sectional statistical analysis. A lower insertion count was a feature of abundant cord blood beta clonotypes, with no such feature in memory repertoires.

CDR1 is KGHSH, CDR2 LQKENI, per germline. CDR3 size: 15 residues. Healthy Caucasians supplied all donations. cDNA molecules carried unique molecular identifiers, and template switching added a universal primer site. MiXCR was run by TCRdb on the 5' RACE reads, yielding one entry per CDR3 protein. Of 1.5 million to 2 million distinct CDR3 sequences in the sample, roughly a third were seen once. This clonotype was seen a few times. Its antigen is not known. The sequence derives from a newborn girl in good health. The specimen sequenced was cord blood. This rearrangement joins TRBV18 to TRBJ2-1, with a possible D match to TRBD2 (5 bases). The DNA end is more similar to TRBJ2-7, so the J call may be wrong. CDR3 sequence (DNA): TGTGCCAGCTCGTTCCTAGCTAGGGCCTACAATGAGCAGTACTTC. Protein: CASSFLARAYNEQYF.